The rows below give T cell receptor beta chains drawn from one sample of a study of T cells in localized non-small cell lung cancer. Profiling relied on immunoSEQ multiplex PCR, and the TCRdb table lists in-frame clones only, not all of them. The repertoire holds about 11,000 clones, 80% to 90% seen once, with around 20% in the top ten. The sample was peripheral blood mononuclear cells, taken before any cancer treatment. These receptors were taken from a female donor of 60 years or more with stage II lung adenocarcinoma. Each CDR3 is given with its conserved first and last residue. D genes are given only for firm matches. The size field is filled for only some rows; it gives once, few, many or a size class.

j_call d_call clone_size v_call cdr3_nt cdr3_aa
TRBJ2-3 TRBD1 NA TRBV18 TGTGCCAGCTCACCAAGGACAGGGAGCACAGATACGCAGTATTTT CASSPRTGSTDTQYF
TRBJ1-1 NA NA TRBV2 TGTGCCAGCAGTGATGAGGTGGACACTGAAGCTTTCTTT CASSDEVDTEAFF
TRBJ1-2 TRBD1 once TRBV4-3 TGCGCCAGCAGCCAAGAGCGGACAGGGAGAGATGGCTACACCTTC CASSQERTGRDGYTF
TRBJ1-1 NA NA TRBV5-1 TGCGCCAGCAGCCCGGGGAGAGGAAAGAACACTGAAGCTTTCTTT CASSPGRGKNTEAFF
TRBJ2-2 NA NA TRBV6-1 TGTGCCAGCAGTGAAGAAAGGGGATCATATTTGAACACCGGGGAGCTGTTTTTT CASSEERGSYLNTGELFF
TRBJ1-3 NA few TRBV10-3 TGTGCCATCAGTGGGGGTCGAGGAGGGTCTGGAAACACCATATATTTT CAISGGRGGSGNTIYF
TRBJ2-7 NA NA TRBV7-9 TGTGCCAGCAGCTCCTCCGGCTACGAGCAGTACTTC CASSSSGYEQYF
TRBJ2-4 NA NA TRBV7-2 TGTGCCAGCAGCTTCCAGGGGGGACCGCTCGTTTTTGCCAAAAACATTCAGTACTTC CASSFQGGPLVFAKNIQYF
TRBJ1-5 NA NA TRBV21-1 TGTGCCAGCAGCAAAGCGCTGATGGGCAGAGACAGCAATCAGCCCCAGCATTTT CASSKALMGRDSNQPQHF
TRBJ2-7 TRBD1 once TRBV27 TGTGCCAGCAGCATAGGACAGGGCAAGGCCTCCTACGAGCAGTACTTC CASSIGQGKASYEQYF
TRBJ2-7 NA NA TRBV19 TGTGCCAGTAGTATAGGGTACGAGCAGTACTTC CASSIGYEQYF